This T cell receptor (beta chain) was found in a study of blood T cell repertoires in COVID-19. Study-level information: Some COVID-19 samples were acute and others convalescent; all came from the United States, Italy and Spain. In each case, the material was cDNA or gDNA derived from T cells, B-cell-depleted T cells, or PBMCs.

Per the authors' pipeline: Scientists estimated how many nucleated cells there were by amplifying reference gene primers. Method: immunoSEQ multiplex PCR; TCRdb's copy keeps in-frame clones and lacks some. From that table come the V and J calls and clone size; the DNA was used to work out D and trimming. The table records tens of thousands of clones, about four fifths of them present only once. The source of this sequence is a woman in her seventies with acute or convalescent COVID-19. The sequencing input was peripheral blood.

The DNA of the CDR3 is TGTGCCAGCAGCCAAGCTGCTATAACCGCAGGGGCCAAAAACATTCAGTACTTC. It is translated as CASSQAAITAGAKNIQYF. The chain recombines TRBV14 with TRBJ2-4; maybe TRBD1 (5 bases). This CDR3 has 18 amino acids. Germline V CDR1 and CDR2: SGHDN, FVKESK. The V and J ends lost 1 base and 1 base respectively, with 17 bases between them.